A single T cell receptor (beta chain) is shown here with its context. Its antigen remains unidentified. The data are from a study of cytomegalovirus exposure and HLA in healthy donors. V lost 5 bases, J lost 5 bases, and 15 bases stayed unmatched. CDR1 is SGHVS and CDR2 is FNYEAQ in the germline V gene. This CDR3 region has 18 residues. Data came from immunoSEQ multiplex PCR; TCRdb stores just in-frame clones and leaves some out. The repertoire consists of about 330,000 clones, with roughly 87% occurring once and the leading ten covering approximately 1.1%. Overall study results and limits: The CMV antigen specificity of three CMV-associated chains was confirmed through in vitro analysis. The tendency of first-cohort TCR clusters to co-occur in the approximately 120 validation repertoires was identified by a subsequent analysis.

The chain couples TRBV7-6 to TRBJ2-2, with 9 bases identical to TRBD1. The receptor's source is a woman aged 30 to 39 in good health and CMV-seropositive. The material sequenced was PBMCs. The CDR3 sequence: CASSLIAPTGGLTGELFF. The CDR3 DNA reads as TGTGCCAGCAGCCTTATAGCCCCTACAGGGGGCTTAACCGGGGAGCTGTTTTTT.